What follows are 13 T cell receptor beta chains derived from one specimen sequenced in a study of CD8+CD57+ T cells in acquired aplastic anemia. Genomic DNA provided the template from which TCR beta VDJ and CDR3 profiles were obtained. Each CDR3 protein is one row after TCRdb ran MiXCR on the reads. The profile shows about 220,000 distinct CDR3 sequences, roughly 35% of them singletons. Input material: sorted CD4+, CD8+, or CD8+CD57+ T cells (not recorded which) from PBMCs. The receptors originated from a human donor in good health, serving as a control.

This clonotype was detected many times. The gene calls are TRBV29-1 and TRBJ2-1, with D perhaps TRBD1 (5 bases). V lost 6 bases and J lost 9, with 15 bases in between. CDR3 length equals 12 residues. Germline CDR1 is SQVTM and CDR2 is ANQGSEA. CDR3 nucleotide sequence: TGCAGCGTATCACAGGCGGCGGCTGAGCAGTTCTTC. Translated: CSVSQAAAEQFF.

In its sample, this clonotype was seen many times. The V call is TRBV7-2, the J call TRBJ2-7; D may be TRBD1 or TRBD2 (6 bases each). V gave up 2 bases and J gave up 3 bases, with 20 bases separating them. Germline V gene sequence: CDR1 SGHTA, CDR2 FQGNSA. The CDR3 extends over 17 amino acids. The CDR3 DNA follows: TGTGCCAGCAGCTTAAGGAGGGCCGGGACATCGCGCTACGAGCAGTACTTC. Protein product: CASSLRRAGTSRYEQYF.

This clonotype was recorded many times. The CDR3 nucleotides are TGTGCCAGCAGTCGTATGGACGGAGGTTACGAGCAGTACTTC. Translated, it gives CASSRMDGGYEQYF. The rearrangement joins TRBV7-2 to TRBJ2-7; TRBD2 is a possible D gene (5 bases). CDR3 size: 14 residues. CDR1 and CDR2 (germline): SGHTA, FQGNSA. V was pared by 6 bases and J by 4 bases, with 16 bases between.

This clonotype was found many times. The chain has TRBV7-8 and TRBJ2-1; 9 bases agree with TRBD1. Germline V gene data show CDR1 as SGHVS and CDR2 as FQNEAQ. V trimming: 5 bases; J trimming: 8 bases; junction bases outside the gene matches: 4. The CDR3 spans 13 residues. This CDR3 reads CASSQDRGDEQFF. The DNA for the CDR3 is TGTGCCAGCAGCCAAGACAGGGGGGATGAGCAGTTCTTC.

The rearrangement joins TRBV7-9 to TRBJ2-7, with D possibly TRBD2 on 5 matching bases. V was shortened by 9 bases and J by 4 bases, with 16 bases between the two germline ends. This CDR3 spans 13 amino acids. CDR1 and CDR2 from the germline V gene are SEHNR and FQNEAQ (reference sequence). In DNA form, the CDR3 reads TGTGCCAGTAGTCCCGGGAACCCTTACGAGCAGTACTTC. It is translated as CASSPGNPYEQYF.

V gene TRBV15 combines with J gene TRBJ2-3, with D hard to call. Germline V gives CDR1 LNHNV, CDR2 YYDKDF (reference sequence). This CDR3 is built from 13 residues. V was cut by 0 bases and J by 0 bases, with 1 base left in between. CDR3 nucleotides: TGTGCCACCAGCAGAGATAGCACAGATACGCAGTATTTT. Its protein product is CATSRDSTDTQYF.

The table lists this clonotype with many counts. The J gene is TRBJ1-6, the V gene TRBV7-2; a possible D gene is TRBD1 (5 bases). There are 14 residues in the CDR3. Trimming removed 6 bases from V and 7 bases from J, with 13 bases in between. The V gene's germline CDR1 is SGHTA and CDR2 FQGNSA. CDR3 coding DNA: TGTGCCAGCAGTTCTAGACAGAGAAATTCACCCCTCCACTTT. This sequence encodes CASSSRQRNSPLHF. Complete variable domain (other parts from reference TRBV7-2 and TRBJ1-6): GAGVSQSPSNKVTEKGKDVELRCDPISGHTALYWYRQSLGQGLEFLIYFQGNSAPDKSGLPSDRFSAERTGGSVSTLTIQRTQQEDSAVYLCASSSRQRNSPLHFGNGTRLTVT.

In the case of this clonotype: A clone one base away is much larger, so this may be a read error. The chain is built from TRBV11-1 and TRBJ1-5, with 10 bases fitting TRBD1. CDR1 and CDR2 from the germline V gene are SGHAT and FQDESV (reference sequence). The junction had 10 bases not matched to a gene; V was cut back by 4 bases and J by 4 bases. This CDR3 is built from 17 residues. The CDR3, as DNA: TGTGCCAGCAGCTCGTACGGGACAGGGGTCTATAATCAGCCCCAGCATTTT. It yields the protein CASSSYGTGVYNQPQHF. Drawing the rest from reference TRBV11-1 and TRBJ1-5, the complete variable domain is EAEVAQSPRYKITEKSQAVAFWCDPISGHATLYWYRQILGQGPELLVQFQDESVVDDSQLPKDRFSAERLKGVDSTLKIQPAELGDSAMYLCASSSYGTGVYNQPQHFGDGTRLSIL.

Ten or more counts support this clonotype. The V gene is TRBV20-1, the J gene TRBJ2-1, with D tentatively TRBD2 (5 bases). Trimming left V 1 base short and J 2 bases short, with 15 bases between. Per germline, CDR1 DFQATT and CDR2 SNEGSKA (reference sequence). This CDR3 contains 16 residues. CDR3 amino acids: CSARGSGQNAYNEQFF. CDR3 coding DNA: TGCAGTGCTAGAGGGAGCGGCCAGAACGCCTACAATGAGCAGTTCTTC.

This rearrangement joins TRBV20-1 to TRBJ2-7; D is ambiguous. Germline-derived CDR1 and CDR2 are DFQATT and SNEGSKA (reference sequence). The V gene lost 3 bases and the J gene lost 1 base, with 13 bases spanning the gap. The CDR3 is 14 amino acids. CDR3 protein: CSASPTGRSYEQYF. Written as DNA, the CDR3 is TGCAGTGCTAGCCCCACGGGTCGTTCCTACGAGCAGTACTTC.

This clonotype was observed a handful of times. This chain joins TRBV4-1 and TRBJ1-3, with D uncertain. From germline, CDR1 is MGHRA and CDR2 YSYEKL. Trimming took 2 bases from V and 0 from J, leaving 11 bases between them. CDR3 size: 16 residues. Written as DNA, the CDR3 is TGCGCCAGCAGCCAACCCCGAGAGGACTCTGGAAACACCATATATTTT. This translates into CASSQPREDSGNTIYF.

This clonotype was picked up a small number of times. The V call is TRBV15, the J call TRBJ2-3; 11 bases align to TRBD2. Trimming removed 5 bases from V and 0 bases from J; junction bases left unmatched: 7. CDR1 is LNHNV, CDR2 YYDKDF, per germline (reference sequence). The CDR3 length is 17 residues. The chain's CDR3 is CATSDSGGASSTDTQYF. In DNA form, the CDR3 reads TGTGCCACCAGCGATAGCGGGGGGGCTTCCAGCACAGATACGCAGTATTTT. Supplemented by reference TRBV15 and TRBJ2-3, the full variable domain reads DAMVIQNPRYQVTQFGKPVTLSCSQTLNHNVMYWYQQKSSQAPKLLFHYYDKDFNNEADTPDNFQSRRPNTSFCFLDIRSPGLGDTAMYLCATSDSGGASSTDTQYFGPGTRLTVL.

This clonotype appeared many times. The V and J genes are TRBV7-6 and TRBJ2-1; 11 nucleotides line up with TRBD2. CDR1 is SGHVS, CDR2 FNYEAQ, per germline. Trimming took 1 base from V and 2 from J; bases not matched to a gene: 10. CDR3 length: 19 amino acids. CDR3 protein: CASSLGVAGGSGPYNEQFF. For the CDR3, the DNA is TGTGCCAGCAGCTTAGGGGTAGCGGGAGGGTCTGGTCCCTACAATGAGCAGTTCTTC.